A single sample gave rise to the 24 T cell receptor beta chains below, sequenced in a study of CXCR3-negative and CXCR3-positive naive CD8 T cells. General study results and limits: In CXCR3-positive naive cells, the TRB CDR3s were more hydrophobic than in CXCR3-negative naive cells.

Their cognate antigens are unknown. UMI-labeled TRB cDNA libraries were prepared by 5' RACE. TCRdb re-called the 5' RACE reads, yielding one record per CDR3 amino acid sequence without DNA. The listing contains around 160,000 distinct CDR3 sequences. The material sequenced was naive CXCR3+ CD8+ T cells from blood. The subset is: CD45RO-CCR7+CD27+CD95- naive CD8+ T cells expressing CXCR3 (TNR3+). The receptor source for this set is a human donor in good health. Some clones in this sample may be carry-over from other donors' samples.

This chain links TRBV29-1 with TRBJ2-7; TCRdb outputs TRBD1, but without DNA this stays unchecked. From germline, CDR1 is SQVTM and CDR2 ANQGSEA. The CDR3 loop spans 12 amino acids. This CDR3 is CSAGDRDYEQYF.

The V gene is TRBV6-2 or TRBV6-3, the J gene TRBJ1-1; TCRdb reports TRBD1, a call that lacks DNA to check it against. The CDR3 runs to 15 residues. Germline V gene data show CDR1 as MNHEY and CDR2 as SVGEGT. The CDR3 loop reads CASSRDRWRDTEAFF.

V gene TRBV5-1 combines with J gene TRBJ1-2; TCRdb lists TRBD1, though no DNA is available to test this call. Germline values: CDR1 SGHRS, CDR2 YFSETQ. The CDR3 contains 14 residues. The CDR3 sequence is CASSLGQGTLGYTF.

This sequence joins TRBV29-1 and TRBJ2-7; TCRdb returns TRBD2, unconfirmable since there is no DNA. Germline V gene data show CDR1 as SQVTM and CDR2 as ANQGSEA. The CDR3 extends over 14 amino acids. CDR3 residues: CSVVIAGAAYEQYF.

The J gene is TRBJ2-3, the V gene TRBV5-6; TCRdb indicates TRBD1, and absent DNA this call remains unverified. Germline V lookup: CDR1 SGHDT, CDR2 YYEEEE. This CDR3 has 16 residues. The CDR3 sequence: CASSPGGTRTTDTQYF.

The rearrangement joins TRBV7-9 to TRBJ2-1; TCRdb outputs TRBD1, but without DNA this stays unchecked. The CDR3 has 15 residues. Per the germline V gene, CDR1 is SEHNR and CDR2 is FQNEAQ (reference sequence). The CDR3 sequence: CASSSSGQGHNEQFF.

This rearrangement joins TRBV7-9 to TRBJ1-1; the D call from TCRdb, TRBD1, cannot be confirmed without DNA. The CDR3 is made up of 13 amino acids. The V gene's germline CDR1 is SEHNR and CDR2 FQNEAQ (reference sequence). The CDR3 region is CASSLPGRAEAFF.

V gene TRBV5-1 combines with J gene TRBJ2-3. There are 14 residues in the CDR3. The germline CDR1 and CDR2 sequences are SGHRS and YFSETQ. CDR3 amino acids: CASSLLGFTDTQYF.

The gene calls are TRBV6-4 and TRBJ2-1; the TCRdb call, TRBD2, lacks DNA for checking. The germline V gene has CDR1 MRHNA and CDR2 SNTAGT. The length of the CDR3 is 16 residues. The CDR3 loop reads CASSDSTSGGHNEQFF.

This rearrangement joins TRBV30 to TRBJ1-1; TCRdb's D call, TRBD1, is unchecked because there is no DNA. Germline V CDR1 and CDR2: GTSNPN, SVGIG (reference sequence). The CDR3 loop spans 14 amino acids. This CDR3 is CAWSRDRGITEAFF.

The CDR3 here is CASSHPTRGNEQYF. The chain employs TRBV7-8 and TRBJ2-7; TCRdb indicates TRBD1, and absent DNA this call remains unverified. The CDR3 has 14 amino acids. Germline-derived CDR1 and CDR2 are SGHVS and FQNEAQ.

The chain employs TRBV6-2 or TRBV6-3 and TRBJ1-1; the TRBD1 assignment by TCRdb is unverifiable without DNA. The CDR3 consists of 14 residues. The germline V gene has CDR1 MNHEY and CDR2 SVGEGT. CDR3 loop: CACTRVPGGTEAFF.

The chain joins TRBV12-3 or TRBV12-4 to TRBJ1-2; the D call of TRBD1 rests on TCRdb alone, since no DNA is present to check it. The CDR3 contains 13 residues. CDR3 residues: CAISQGRGNGYTF.

The CDR3 protein is CASSDPRDYSTYEQYF. This chain links TRBV6-4 with TRBJ2-7; the TCRdb call, TRBD2, lacks DNA for checking. CDR1 MRHNA and CDR2 SNTAGT come from the germline V gene. The CDR3 runs 16 residues.

This rearrangement joins TRBV7-2 to TRBJ1-3; lacking DNA, the TRBD1 call made by TCRdb goes unchecked. Germline V lookup: CDR1 SGHTA, CDR2 FQGNSA. This CDR3 comprises 16 residues. The CDR3 here is CASSGPGDRWGNTIYF.

CDR3 region: CASSVGRDSSYEQYF. This chain connects TRBV9 to TRBJ2-7; the TRBD1 assignment by TCRdb is unverifiable without DNA. This CDR3 is built from 15 residues. Germline assignment: CDR1 SGDLS and CDR2 YYNGEE.

The CDR3 here is CSVPYPNEQFF. V usage is TRBV29-1 and J usage is TRBJ2-1; TCRdb reports TRBD2, a call that lacks DNA to check it against. The CDR3 has 11 amino acids. Per the germline V gene, CDR1 is SQVTM and CDR2 is ANQGSEA.

This chain's CDR3 is CASSQSSGLITDTQYF. The chain carries TRBV4-3 and TRBJ2-3. This CDR3 contains 16 residues. The germline V gene has CDR1 LGHNA and CDR2 YSLEER.

The chain employs TRBV11-2 and TRBJ2-2. The CDR3 consists of 14 residues. Germline V CDR1 and CDR2: SGHAT, FQNNGV. The CDR3 loop is CASSLWSTTGELFF.

The rearrangement joins TRBV7-3 to TRBJ2-3; TCRdb lists TRBD2, though no DNA is available to test this call. The CDR3 loop spans 16 amino acids. CDR1 and CDR2 (germline): SGHTA, FQGTGA. The CDR3 loop reads CASSPGAGLSVDTQYF.

CDR3 sequence reads: CASSLSADGVPYLFF. The V gene is TRBV5-6, the J gene TRBJ1-4. The CDR3 runs to 15 residues. Germline values: CDR1 SGHDT, CDR2 YYEEEE.

This chain joins TRBV7-9 and TRBJ2-1. The CDR3 runs to 12 residues. The germline CDR1 and CDR2 sequences are SEHNR and FQNEAQ (reference sequence). The CDR3 loop is CASSLTIDEQFF.

The chain joins TRBV7-8 to TRBJ1-1; the TCRdb D gene call, TRBD1, has no DNA to confirm it. CDR3 length equals 14 residues. CDR1 is SGHVS and CDR2 is FQNEAQ in the germline V gene. CDR3 in amino acids: CASSIRVGATEAFF.

The chain is built from TRBV3-1 and TRBJ2-5; TCRdb picks TRBD1, but there is no DNA to check that call. This CDR3 spans 14 amino acids. Germline V gene lookup returns CDR1 LGHDT and CDR2 YNNKEL (reference sequence). The CDR3 is CASSQLRGAETQYF.